This T cell receptor beta chain was obtained from a study of CD8 T cells in ankylosing spondylitis. Study conclusions and caveats: A TCR beta motif of several highly homologous variants seemed to mark ankylosing spondylitis blood. Significant enrichment of disease-linked clones was reported in matched ankylosing spondylitis synovial fluid.

The CDR3 consists of 15 residues. Losses at the gene ends were 4 bases for V and 4 bases for J; bases not matched to a gene: 6. Germline V lookup: CDR1 MDHEN, CDR2 SYDVKM. This clonotype was detected many times. Its antigen remains unknown. TCRdb re-called the 5' RACE reads with MiXCR, one entry per CDR3 protein. The sample lists about 130,000 distinct CDR3 sequences, roughly 9% occurring once. The clonotype comes from a male donor with ankylosing spondylitis or in good health (not recorded which). Input material: blood, either unsorted or a sorted T cell fraction (not recorded which). The V gene is TRBV28, the J gene TRBJ2-2; TRBD1 agrees at 7 bases. The DNA of the CDR3 is TGTGCCAGCAGTTCCCGAGGGGGCGGCACCGGGGAGCTGTTTTTT. Amino acids: CASSSRGGGTGELFF.